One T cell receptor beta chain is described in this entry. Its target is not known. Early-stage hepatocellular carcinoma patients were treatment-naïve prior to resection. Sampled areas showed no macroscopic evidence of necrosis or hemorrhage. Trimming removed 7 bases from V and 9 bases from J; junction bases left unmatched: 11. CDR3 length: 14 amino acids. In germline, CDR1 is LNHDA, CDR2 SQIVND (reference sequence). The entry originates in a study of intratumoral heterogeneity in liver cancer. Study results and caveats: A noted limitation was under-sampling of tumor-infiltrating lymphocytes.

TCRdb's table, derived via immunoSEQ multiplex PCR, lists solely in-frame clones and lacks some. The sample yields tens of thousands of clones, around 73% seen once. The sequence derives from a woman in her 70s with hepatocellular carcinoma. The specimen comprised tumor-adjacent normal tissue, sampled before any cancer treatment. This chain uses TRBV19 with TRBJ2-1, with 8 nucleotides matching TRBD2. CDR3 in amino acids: CASTLGLAVGEQFF. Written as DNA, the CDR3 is TGTGCCAGTACCCTAGGACTAGCCGTGGGTGAGCAGTTCTTC.